The 31 T cell receptor beta chains reported below all come from one sample, sequenced in a study of T-cell reconstitution after alpha-beta-depleted transplantation in children. Unique molecular identifiers were used to barcode this TCRbeta library. One entry per CDR3 protein, called by TCRdb with MiXCR from the PCR reads. The data show around 130,000 distinct CDR3 sequences, with 8.5% to 10% seen just once and about 25% held by the top ten. This sample comprised PBMCs, mostly from graft donor cells, obtained 180 days after TCRalphabeta/CD19-depleted stem cell transplant. These receptor sequences come from a girl under three years old who had a stem cell transplant for combined immunodeficiency, so the T cells may come from the graft donor.

The sample holds a few counts of this clonotype. An end of the junction differs from the germline gene, which may be a read error. The V and J genes are TRBV7-7 and TRBJ1-4; 7 bases line up with TRBD1. Germline values: CDR1 SSHAT, CDR2 FNYEAQ (reference sequence). The CDR3 extends over 14 amino acids. This CDR3 is CASSDGQENEKLFF. The CDR3 nucleotides are TGTGCTAGCAGCGATGGACAGGAGAATGAAAAACTGTTTTTT.

This clonotype was seen just once. The chain has TRBV5-1 and TRBJ2-1; weak D call: TRBD2 (6 bases). Germline values: CDR1 SGHRS, CDR2 YFSETQ. The CDR3 length is 16 residues. The V gene lost 9 bases and the J gene lost 5 bases, with 24 bases spanning the gap. The CDR3 loop reads CATTLRPGLPDNEQFF. The CDR3 nucleotides are TGCGCCACCACCTTAAGACCCGGACTACCCGACAATGAGCAGTTCTTC.

This clonotype appeared a few times. The genes are TRBV6-1 and TRBJ2-7; 9 bases fit TRBD1. V lost 5 bases to trimming and J lost 5 bases; unmatched junction nucleotides: 7. Germline CDR1 MNHNS, CDR2 SASEGT. This CDR3 is built from 14 residues. The CDR3 loop is CASSPGQGGNEQYF. Here the CDR3 DNA reads TGTGCCAGCAGTCCGGGACAGGGAGGGAACGAGCAGTACTTC.

This chain uses TRBV27 with TRBJ2-7; 7 bases map to TRBD1. This CDR3 comprises 14 residues. CDR1 is MNHEY, CDR2 SMNVEV, per germline (reference sequence). The V gene end was trimmed by 3 bases and the J gene end by 2 bases; junction bases not matched to a gene: 4. This CDR3 is CASSFSGQPYEQYF. As DNA, the CDR3 is TGTGCCAGCAGTTTTTCGGGACAGCCCTACGAGCAGTACTTC.

This clonotype was seen a handful of times. The chain combines TRBV24-1 with TRBJ2-5; TRBD1 might be the D (6 bases). The germline gives CDR1 KGHDR, CDR2 SFDVKD. This CDR3 contains 13 residues. V lost 7 bases and J lost 4, with 12 bases in between. This CDR3 is CATRRQAGETQYF. In nucleotides, the CDR3 is TGTGCCACCAGACGACAGGCGGGAGAGACCCAGTACTTC.

This clonotype was found a few times. The chain employs TRBV7-3 and TRBJ2-1, with D possibly TRBD2 on 5 matching bases. The V end lost 1 base, the J end lost 4 bases, and 11 bases lay between the germline ends. The CDR3 sequence is 15 residues long. The germline CDR1 and CDR2 sequences are SGHTA and FQGTGA. DNA for the CDR3: TGTGCCAGCAGCTTAAGGCCTCGGGGTTACAATGAGCAGTTCTTC. It is translated as CASSLRPRGYNEQFF.

This chain connects TRBV14 to TRBJ2-3, with 8 nucleotides matching TRBD2. CDR3 length: 15 amino acids. Germline assignment: CDR1 SGHDN and CDR2 FVKESK. J lost 4 bases, V lost 4 bases, and 7 bases had no gene match. The CDR3 protein is CASSPTQGLADTQYF. CDR3 sequence (DNA): TGTGCCAGCAGCCCCACACAGGGACTAGCAGATACGCAGTATTTT. The entire variable domain, with the rest obtained from reference TRBV14 and TRBJ2-3, is as follows: EAGVTQFPSHSVIEKGQTVTLRCDPISGHDNLYWYRRVMGKEIKFLLHFVKESKQDESGMPNNRFLAERTGGTYSTLKVQPAELEDSGVYFCASSPTQGLADTQYFGPGTRLTVL.

The DNA of the CDR3 is TGTGCCAGCAGTCGGACAGGATGGGAGCAGTACTTC. This gives the protein CASSRTGWEQYF. This chain uses TRBV12-3 or TRBV12-4 with TRBJ2-7, with 7 bases lining up with TRBD1. There are 12 residues in the CDR3. J lost 7 bases, V lost 5 bases, and 5 bases had no gene match.

This clonotype was seen only a few times. CDR3 protein: CAPFGPSGSYEQYF. The CDR3 DNA follows: TGTGCCCCCTTCGGCCCTAGCGGGAGTTACGAGCAGTACTTC. V is TRBV12-3 or TRBV12-4 and J is TRBJ2-7; 10 positions agree with TRBD2. V trimming: 11 bases; J trimming: 4 bases; junction bases outside the gene matches: 11. This CDR3 has 14 amino acids.

There are many counts of this clonotype. The rearrangement links TRBV7-9 to TRBJ2-7; D remains unclear. Deletions cut 5 bases from V and 3 bases from J, with 17 bases between. This CDR3 contains 15 residues. In germline, CDR1 is SEHNR, CDR2 FQNEAQ (reference sequence). The CDR3 loop is CASSPPSQHRYEQYF. CDR3 DNA: TGTGCCAGCAGCCCGCCCTCACAGCATCGCTACGAGCAGTACTTC. Variable domain in full (rest from reference TRBV7-9 and TRBJ2-7): DTGVSQNPRHKITKRGQNVTFRCDPISEHNRLYWYRQTLGQGPEFLTYFQNEAQLEKSRLLSDRFSAERPKGSFSTLEIQRTEQGDSAMYLCASSPPSQHRYEQYFGPGTRLTVT.

On this clonotype itself: At one end the junction does not follow the germline gene, possibly because of a read error. CDR3 sequence reads: CGITPQYHEETGELFF. In nucleotides, the CDR3 is TGTGGCATCACTCCCCAATACCACGAAGAAACCGGGGAGCTGTTTTTT. The chain carries TRBV10-3 and TRBJ2-2; D gene uncertain. The germline V gene has CDR1 ENHRY and CDR2 SYGVKD. The CDR3 spans 16 residues.

This clonotype was counted between two and nine times. This chain links TRBV20-1 with TRBJ2-1; possible D gene TRBD1, 5 bases. Trimming removed 7 bases at V and 0 bases at J, with 10 bases between. Germline V CDR1 and CDR2: DFQATT, SNEGSKA (reference sequence). The CDR3 has 13 amino acids. The CDR3: CSGQGSSYNEQFF. The CDR3 DNA reads as TGCAGTGGGCAGGGCAGCTCCTACAATGAGCAGTTCTTC.

This clonotype was counted between two and nine times. The V and J genes are TRBV12-3 or TRBV12-4 and TRBJ1-2; possible D gene TRBD1, 5 bases. The ends were cut back, 2 bases at V and 8 bases at J, with 15 bases in the middle. There are 14 residues in the CDR3. CDR3 DNA sequence: TGTGCCAGCAGTTTAAGTCCAGGGTGGGGAGGCTACACCTTC. Protein sequence: CASSLSPGWGGYTF.

A remark on this clonotype: One end of the junction varies from germline; a read error may be responsible. The CDR3 nucleotides read TGTGCCAGCAGTAGCCCCCGCAGATTTCCTAGCACAGATATGCAGTATTTT. It translates to CASSSPRRFPSTDMQYF. This chain joins TRBV6-1 and TRBJ2-3; D may be TRBD2 (5 bases). Germline V gene data show CDR1 as MNHNS and CDR2 as SASEGT. The CDR3 sequence is 17 residues long.

About this clonotype itself: Possible read error: a much larger clone is one base away. V usage is TRBV5-1 and J usage is TRBJ2-5; TRBD1 agrees at 12 bases. V was pared by 2 bases and J by 5 bases, with 13 bases of the junction left unmatched. The CDR3 is 18 residues long. Germline-derived CDR1 and CDR2 are SGHRS and YFSETQ. The CDR3 DNA reads as TGCGCCAGCAGCTTTGGGACAGGGGGCCTCCCCCTACACGAGACCCAGTACTTC. Translation gives CASSFGTGGLPLHETQYF.

The gene calls are TRBV20-1 and TRBJ2-3; D unresolved. The CDR3 sequence is 14 residues long. Germline lookup yields CDR1 DFQATT and CDR2 SNEGSKA (reference sequence). The V end lost 6 bases, the J end lost 3 bases, and 16 bases lay between the germline ends. The CDR3 nucleotides read TGCAGTGCCCAGGACCCGCGAAAGACAGATACGCAGTATTTT. It encodes CSAQDPRKTDTQYF.

The chain employs TRBV12-3 or TRBV12-4 and TRBJ2-5; 9 nucleotides agree with TRBD1. V trimming: 6 bases; J trimming: 2 bases; junction bases outside the gene matches: 13. This CDR3 spans 17 amino acids. CDR3 DNA: TGTGCCAGCAGCCCCGGGACAGGGTATCCACAACAAGAGACCCAGTACTTC. Encoded protein: CASSPGTGYPQQETQYF.

This clonotype was seen at least ten times. The CDR3 nucleotides read TGTGCCAGCAGGGGGACCGGGACTAGCGGGAGAGGGCTCTACGAGCAGTACTTC. Amino acid sequence: CASRGTGTSGRGLYEQYF. The V gene is TRBV6-1, the J gene TRBJ2-7; 14 positions agree with TRBD2. Germline V lookup: CDR1 MNHNS, CDR2 SASEGT. V was clipped by 6 bases and J by 3 bases; unmatched bases: 13. The CDR3 runs 18 residues.

The chain uses TRBV9 and TRBJ2-3; TRBD1 is a possible D gene (6 bases). This CDR3 is built from 12 residues. CDR1 SGDLS and CDR2 YYNGEE come from the germline V gene. V lost 10 bases and J 4 bases, leaving 13 bases between the germline ends. The CDR3 region has the DNA TGTGCCTCACAGGGAAGAGCAGATACGCAGTATTTT. As protein: CASQGRADTQYF.

This clonotype was picked up a small number of times. As DNA, the CDR3 is TGTGCCAGCAGCTTAGCGCTAGGAACAGGGAGCTATGGCTACACCTTC. Translation: CASSLALGTGSYGYTF. This chain uses TRBV7-6 with TRBJ1-2; TRBD1 is a possible D gene (6 bases). The CDR3 is 16 residues long. V was pared by 0 bases and J by 4 bases, with 15 bases between. Per the germline V gene, CDR1 is SGHVS and CDR2 is FNYEAQ.

This clonotype was detected only a few times. One junction end does not reproduce the germline sequence, and a read error may be involved. This chain joins TRBV7-2 and TRBJ2-7; 7 bases fit TRBD2. The CDR3 totals 14 residues. Per the germline V gene, CDR1 is SGHTA and CDR2 is FQGNSA. DNA of the CDR3: TGTGCCAGCGGCTTTTCGGGAGGAGGTGTTAAGCAGTACTTC. Protein sequence: CASGFSGGGVKQYF.

This clonotype was seen a few times. V usage is TRBV7-2 and J usage is TRBJ2-7, with TRBD2 identical over 10 bases. Germline V gene lookup returns CDR1 SGHTA and CDR2 FQGNSA. V was pared by 1 base and J by 3 bases, with 3 bases of the junction left unmatched. The CDR3 has 15 amino acids. For the CDR3, the DNA is TGTGCCAGCAGCTTAGGGAGCGGGGGGGGCTACGAGCAGTACTTC. It yields the protein CASSLGSGGGYEQYF.

This clonotype was seen ten or more times. This sequence joins TRBV5-1 and TRBJ2-7, with 8 nucleotides matching TRBD1. In germline, CDR1 is SGHRS, CDR2 YFSETQ. The CDR3 is 15 residues long. Trimming cost V 4 bases and J 3 bases; bases outside gene matches: 9. CDR3 loop: CASSPWTGSNYEQYF. The CDR3 coding sequence is TGCGCCAGCAGCCCCTGGACAGGGTCCAACTACGAGCAGTACTTC.

This clonotype was observed a few times. The rearrangement links TRBV20-1 to TRBJ2-7; 12 bases are a match to TRBD2. The CDR3 covers 15 residues. Germline CDR1 DFQATT, CDR2 SNEGSKA (reference sequence). Losses at the gene ends were 5 bases for V and 2 bases for J; bases not matched to a gene: 7. As DNA, the CDR3 is TGCAGTGCTTCAACTAGCGGGAGGAGAACCTACGAGCAGTACTTC. It yields the protein CSASTSGRRTYEQYF.

The chain employs TRBV20-1 and TRBJ1-1; no reliable D call. There are 12 residues in the CDR3. V shed 5 bases and J shed 5 bases, with 12 bases lying between them. Looked up from germline, CDR1 is DFQATT and CDR2 is SNEGSKA (reference sequence). The CDR3 sequence: CSAERSGTEAFF. Here the CDR3 DNA reads TGCAGTGCTGAGAGGTCGGGGACTGAAGCTTTCTTT.

The chain combines TRBV4-3 with TRBJ2-2; a possible D gene is TRBD1 (6 bases). Looked up from germline, CDR1 is LGHNA and CDR2 is YSLEER. This CDR3 is 17 amino acids long. V shed 1 base and J shed 1 base, with 13 bases lying between them. CDR3 nucleotide sequence: TGCGCCAGCAGCCAAGTCAGGGGCGGCGAGAACACCGGGGAGCTGTTTTTT. Protein product: CASSQVRGGENTGELFF.

A few counts support this clonotype. This chain uses TRBV19 with TRBJ2-1; a weak D match, TRBD2 (6 bases). Per germline, CDR1 LNHDA and CDR2 SQIVND (reference sequence). The CDR3 totals 13 residues. V was cut by 6 bases and J by 5 bases, with 11 bases left in between. The CDR3 DNA is TGTGCCAGTAGGGCTAGCGTCAACAATGAGCAGTTCTTC. It codes for CASRASVNNEQFF.

This clonotype was picked up many times. This CDR3 reads CASSLGLAGGENEQFF. The CDR3 DNA reads as TGCGCCAGCAGCCTAGGACTAGCGGGAGGTGAGAATGAGCAGTTCTTC. The V gene is TRBV5-1, the J gene TRBJ2-1; TRBD2 matches 14 bases. With V trimmed by 4 bases and J by 7 bases, 7 bases remained unmatched. Germline V CDR1 and CDR2: SGHRS, YFSETQ. There are 16 residues in the CDR3. Full variable domain (remainder filled in from reference TRBV5-1 and TRBJ2-1): KAGVTQTPRYLIKTRGQQVTLSCSPISGHRSVSWYQQTPGQGLQFLFEYFSETQRNKGNFPGRFSGRQFSNSRSEMNVSTLELGDSALYLCASSLGLAGGENEQFFGPGTRLTVL.

The sample holds a few counts of this clonotype. The chain joins TRBV5-1 to TRBJ2-1; D unresolved. The CDR3 loop spans 15 amino acids. V dropped 0 bases and J dropped 2 bases, with 9 bases sitting between them. Germline CDR1 reads SGHRS; CDR2 reads YFSETQ. The CDR3 protein is CASSLAYRAYNEQFF. In nucleotides, the CDR3 is TGCGCCAGCAGCTTGGCCTACAGAGCCTACAATGAGCAGTTCTTC.

This clonotype turned up a few times. J is TRBJ2-4 and V is TRBV20-1; TRBD2 agrees at 10 bases. This CDR3 is 15 amino acids long. V lost 2 bases and J lost 3; bases outside the gene matches: 4. In germline, CDR1 is DFQATT, CDR2 SNEGSKA (reference sequence). CDR3 sequence (DNA): TGCAGTGCTAGACTAGCGGGAGTGAGCAAAAACATTCAGTACTTC. Translated: CSARLAGVSKNIQYF.

This clonotype was detected ten times or more. The rearrangement uses TRBV5-1 and TRBJ2-5; D call uncertain. Per germline, CDR1 SGHRS and CDR2 YFSETQ. The ends were cut back, 0 bases at V and 3 bases at J, with 3 bases in the middle. The CDR3 runs 12 residues. The CDR3 loop reads CASSLGEETQYF. The DNA of the CDR3 is TGCGCCAGCAGCTTGGGGGAAGAGACCCAGTACTTC.